This T cell receptor beta chain is drawn from a study of graft-versus-host responses after intestinal transplantation. Assay used: immunoSEQ multiplex PCR; TCRdb lists only in-frame clones, some missing. The sample has over 85,000 clones; approximately 94% are singletons. CDR3 length equals 13 residues. Germline V gene lookup returns CDR1 SNHLY and CDR2 FYNNEI. The V gene lost 7 bases and the J gene lost 6 bases, with 12 bases spanning the gap. A remark on this clone: Its antigen is as yet unknown.

Sequencing used unstimulated CD4+ T cells sorted from spleen or lymph node cells, obtained before transplant. The sequence came from a human donor who was the organ donor for an intestinal transplant. V usage is TRBV2 and J usage is TRBJ2-2, with a tentative D call TRBD2 (6 bases). This CDR3 reads CASKLADAGELFF. CDR3 in DNA: TGTGCCAGCAAACTAGCAGATGCCGGGGAGCTGTTTTTT.